The T cell receptor (beta chain) described here comes from a study of post-analysis software for immune sequencing data. As for the study in general: Clinical courses comprised relapsing-remitting, secondary progressive and progressive-relapsing multiple sclerosis. Study-wide points: By F measure, strong co-clustering occurred among samples prepared in the same batch. Roughly five TRBV segments appeared more often in patients than in controls, and TRBV5-6, TRBV5-1 and TRBV20-1 were among these. Compared against controls, patients with multiple sclerosis displayed significantly lower normalized Chao1 diversity.

Libraries were made from TCR beta cDNA, and they carried unique molecular identifiers. Approximately 500,000 cDNA molecules were recovered from an input of about 1 to 10 million T cells. MiXCR was run by TCRdb on the PCR reads, yielding one entry per CDR3 protein. The sample yields approximately 730,000 distinct CDR3 sequences, just over 45% seen once. Trimming took 3 bases from V and 2 from J; bases not matched to a gene: 2. CDR3 length equals 15 residues. Germline loops: CDR1 SNHLY, CDR2 FYNNEI. Comment on this clonotype: Its antigen remains unknown.

This receptor was taken from a girl aged 5-17 years with multiple sclerosis. V usage is TRBV2 and J usage is TRBJ2-1; 9 nucleotides agree with TRBD2. Input material: blood. CDR3 sequence: CASSESGRTYNEQFF. CDR3 in DNA: TGTGCCAGCAGTGAGAGCGGGAGGACCTACAATGAGCAGTTCTTC.